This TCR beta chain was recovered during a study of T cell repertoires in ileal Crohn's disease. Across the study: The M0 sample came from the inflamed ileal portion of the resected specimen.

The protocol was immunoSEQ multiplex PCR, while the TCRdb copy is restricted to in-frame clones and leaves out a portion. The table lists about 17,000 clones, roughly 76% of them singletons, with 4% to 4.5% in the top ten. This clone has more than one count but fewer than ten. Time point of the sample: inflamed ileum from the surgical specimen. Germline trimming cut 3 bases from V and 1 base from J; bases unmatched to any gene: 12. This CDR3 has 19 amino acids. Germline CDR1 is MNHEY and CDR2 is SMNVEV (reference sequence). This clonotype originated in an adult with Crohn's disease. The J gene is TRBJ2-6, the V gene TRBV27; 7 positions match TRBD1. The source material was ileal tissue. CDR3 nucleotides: TGTGCCAGCAGTTTCGATTACAGGGGAATCCAATCTGGGGCCAACGTCCTGACTTTC. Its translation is CASSFDYRGIQSGANVLTF.